This TCR beta chain was identified during a study of CD8 T cells in Susac syndrome. This CDR3 has 11 amino acids. With 3 bases removed from V and 7 bases from J, the gap between germline ends came to 6 bases. CDR1 is GTSNPN and CDR2 is SVGIG in the germline V gene (reference sequence). RNA totalling about 0.45 to 1 ug underwent reverse transcription with random hexamers. One entry per CDR3 protein results from TCRdb running MiXCR on the immunoSEQ multiplex PCR reads. The data show 130,000 to 150,000 distinct CDR3 sequences, approximately 93% seen once. Sequencing of TCR beta drew on CD8+ and CD4+ T cells from blood. Negative isolation was used for CD8+ and CD4+ T cells and FACS enrichment for TEMRA cells.

This clonotype was obtained from a human donor in good health. The sequencing input was CD4+ T cells from PBMCs. The rearrangement joins TRBV30 to TRBJ2-2; no reliable D call. The CDR3 DNA is TGTGCCTGGAGGGCTAGCGGGGAGCTGTTTTTT. This encodes CAWRASGELFF.